The rows below give T cell receptor beta chains drawn from one sample of a study of CD8 T cells in ankylosing spondylitis. TCRdb reanalysed the 5' RACE reads using MiXCR and keeps one entry per CDR3 protein. The sample lists 330,000 or so distinct CDR3 sequences, around 7.6% occurring once. Sequenced: blood, either unsorted or a sorted T cell fraction (not recorded which). The receptors were gathered from a male donor with ankylosing spondylitis. Both conserved end residues are part of each CDR3. A D gene is named only where the DNA matches it firmly. Only part of the rows carry a size: once, few, many, or a class if the clone is expanded.

>TRBJ1-5|many|NA|TRBV5-5
CASSLAVGLRSQPQHF
TGTGCCAGCAGCTTGGCCGTGGGGTTAAGGAGTCAGCCCCAGCATTTT
>TRBJ2-2|many|NA|TRBV24-1
CATSGGAGELFF
TGTGCCACCAGTGGGGGTGCCGGGGAGCTGTTTTTT
>TRBJ2-7|NA|TRBD2|TRBV15
CATSRDPGLASEQYF
TGTGCCACCAGCAGAGATCCGGGACTAGCGAGTGAGCAGTACTTC
>TRBJ2-2|few|NA|TRBV29-1
CSVDRSGELFF
TGCAGCGTTGACCGTTCCGGGGAGCTGTTTTTT
>TRBJ2-4|NA|TRBD2|TRBV6-4
CASSETTSGKNIQYF
TGTGCCAGCAGTGAAACGACTAGCGGGAAAAACATTCAGTACTTC
>TRBJ2-7|many|TRBD2|TRBV12-3/TRBV12-4
CASSLEGGPMGEQYF
TGTGCCAGCAGTTTGGAGGGAGGGCCTATGGGCGAGCAGTACTTC
>TRBJ2-7|NA|NA|TRBV3-1
CASSPFAGSSYEQYF
TGTGCCAGCAGCCCCTTCGCGGGCTCGTCCTACGAGCAGTACTTC
>TRBJ2-7|NA|NA|TRBV5-1
CASSLRVGYEQYF
TGCGCCAGCAGCTTGAGGGTGGGGTACGAGCAGTACTTC
>TRBJ2-5|few|TRBD2|TRBV14
CASSLLTSRETQYF
TGTGCCAGCAGCCTACTGACTAGCAGGGAGACCCAGTACTTC
>TRBJ2-7|few|TRBD1|TRBV7-2
CASNPGGTGAYEQYF
TGTGCCAGCAACCCTGGCGGGACAGGGGCCTACGAGCAGTACTTC
>TRBJ2-1|NA|TRBD2|TRBV3-1
CASSQEVASGANNEQFF
TGTGCCAGCAGCCAAGAAGTAGCTAGCGGGGCCAACAATGAGCAGTTCTTC
>TRBJ2-1|NA|NA|TRBV7-9
CAVSSPLYNEQFF
TGTGCCGTCTCCTCTCCGCTTTACAATGAGCAGTTCTTC
>TRBJ1-6|few|NA|TRBV20-1
CSAREQRQNSPLHF
TGCAGTGCTAGAGAACAGAGACAGAATTCACCCCTCCACTTT
>TRBJ2-5|NA|TRBD2|TRBV10-3
CAISTGTSGSIGETQYF
TGTGCCATCAGCACCGGGACTAGCGGGAGTATTGGGGAGACCCAGTACTTC
>TRBJ2-3|many|NA|TRBV29-1
CSAAEGDTQYF
TGCAGCGCTGCGGAGGGAGATACGCAGTATTTT
>TRBJ1-4|NA|NA|TRBV5-1
CASSLNRRATNEKLFF
TGCGCCAGCAGCTTGAACAGACGGGCGACTAATGAAAAACTGTTTTTT
>TRBJ2-7|many|TRBD1|TRBV29-1
CSVIPWDRDYEQYF
TGCAGCGTCATCCCCTGGGACAGGGACTACGAGCAGTACTTC
>TRBJ2-3|NA|TRBD2|TRBV30
CACPVRSGSGDTQYF
TGTGCCTGTCCGGTAAGAAGCGGGAGTGGAGATACGCAGTATTTT
>TRBJ1-2|NA|TRBD1|TRBV5-1
CASSIGQALPSYGYTF
TGCGCCAGCAGCATCGGACAGGCCCTACCCTCTTATGGCTACACCTTC
>TRBJ1-1|NA|TRBD1|TRBV5-1
CASSAWAGGLPTEAFF
TGCGCCAGCAGCGCATGGGCAGGGGGGTTGCCCACTGAAGCTTTCTTT
>TRBJ2-7|NA|NA|TRBV27
CASSLEPFYEQYF
TGTGCCAGCAGTTTGGAACCATTCTACGAGCAGTACTTC
>TRBJ1-1|NA|NA|TRBV24-1
CATSDGGGTEAFF
TGTGCCACCAGTGACGGCGGGGGCACTGAAGCTTTCTTT
>TRBJ1-2|NA|NA|TRBV29-1
CSVFSDSTLRGYGYTF
TGCAGCGTTTTTTCGGACTCCACCCTCCGGGGCTATGGCTACACCTTC
>TRBJ2-2|few|TRBD2|TRBV3-1
CASSPRLAGVSGELFF
TGTGCCAGCAGCCCCAGACTAGCGGGAGTTTCCGGGGAGCTGTTTTTT
>TRBJ2-4|few|NA|TRBV18
CASSPRQGLAKNIQYF
TGTGCCAGCTCACCACGACAGGGACTAGCCAAAAACATTCAGTACTTC
>TRBJ1-1|many|TRBD1|TRBV7-9
CASSLGPDRGIWAEAFF
TGTGCCAGCAGCTTAGGTCCGGACAGGGGGATCTGGGCTGAAGCTTTCTTT
>TRBJ2-7|many|NA|TRBV14
CASSQDLSGVVEQYF
TGTGCCAGCAGCCAAGATCTTTCAGGGGTGGTCGAGCAGTACTTC
>TRBJ2-7|few|NA|TRBV30
CAWSPGAGEQYF
TGTGCCTGGAGTCCCGGGGCCGGGGAGCAGTACTTC
>TRBJ2-7|NA|TRBD2|TRBV28
CASSQWGGTIAYEQYF
TGTGCCAGCAGCCAGTGGGGGGGGACGATAGCCTACGAGCAGTACTTC
>TRBJ2-7|many|NA|TRBV12-3/TRBV12-4
CASSLSSSYEQYF
TGTGCCAGCAGTCTTAGTAGCTCCTACGAGCAGTACTTC